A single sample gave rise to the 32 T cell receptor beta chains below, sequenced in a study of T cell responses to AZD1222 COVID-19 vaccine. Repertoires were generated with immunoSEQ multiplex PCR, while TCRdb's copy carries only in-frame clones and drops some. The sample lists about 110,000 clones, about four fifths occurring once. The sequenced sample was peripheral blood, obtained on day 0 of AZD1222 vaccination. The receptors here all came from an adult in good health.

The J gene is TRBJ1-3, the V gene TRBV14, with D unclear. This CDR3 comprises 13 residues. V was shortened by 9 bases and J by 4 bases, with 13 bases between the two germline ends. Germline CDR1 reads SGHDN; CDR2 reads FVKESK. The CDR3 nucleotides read TGTGCCAGTACCCAGATGTCGGGAAACACCATATATTTT. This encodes CASTQMSGNTIYF.

In DNA form, the CDR3 reads TGTGCCAGCAGCTCCTACAGGGCCGAAGAGACCCAGTACTTC. Protein product: CASSSYRAEETQYF. This chain joins TRBV7-2 and TRBJ2-5; TRBD1 is a possible D gene (6 bases). CDR3 length equals 14 residues. Germline CDR1 and CDR2: SGHTA and FQGNSA. The germline V and J ends were trimmed by 4 bases and 3 bases, with 12 bases remaining between them.

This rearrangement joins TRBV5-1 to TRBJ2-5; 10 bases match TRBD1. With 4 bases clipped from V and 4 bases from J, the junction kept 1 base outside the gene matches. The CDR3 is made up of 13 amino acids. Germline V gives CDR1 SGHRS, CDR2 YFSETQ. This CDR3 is CASSRDRGETQYF. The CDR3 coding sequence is TGCGCCAGCAGCCGGGACAGGGGAGAGACCCAGTACTTC.

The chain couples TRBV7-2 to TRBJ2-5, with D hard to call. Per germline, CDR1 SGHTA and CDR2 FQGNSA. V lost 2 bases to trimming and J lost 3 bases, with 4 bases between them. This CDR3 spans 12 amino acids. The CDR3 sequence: CASSLSEETQYF. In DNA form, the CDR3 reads TGTGCCAGCAGCTTAAGTGAAGAGACCCAGTACTTC.

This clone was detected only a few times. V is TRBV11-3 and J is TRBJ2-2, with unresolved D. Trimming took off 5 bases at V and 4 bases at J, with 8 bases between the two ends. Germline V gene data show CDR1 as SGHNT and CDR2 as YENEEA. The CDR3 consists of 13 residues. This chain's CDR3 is CASSVSVTGELFF. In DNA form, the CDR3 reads TGTGCCAGCAGCGTTTCAGTCACCGGGGAGCTGTTTTTT.

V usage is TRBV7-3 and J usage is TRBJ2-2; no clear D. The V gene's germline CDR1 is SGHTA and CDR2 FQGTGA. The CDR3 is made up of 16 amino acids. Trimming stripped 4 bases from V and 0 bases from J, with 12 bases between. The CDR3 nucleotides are TGTGCCAGCAGCTCATCGTACACTACGAACACCGGGGAGCTGTTTTTT. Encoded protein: CASSSSYTTNTGELFF.

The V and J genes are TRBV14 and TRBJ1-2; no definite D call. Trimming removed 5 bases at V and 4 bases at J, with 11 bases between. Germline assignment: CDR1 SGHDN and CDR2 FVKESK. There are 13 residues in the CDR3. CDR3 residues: CASSLSSVYGYTF. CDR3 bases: TGTGCCAGCAGCTTGAGTTCAGTCTATGGCTACACCTTC.

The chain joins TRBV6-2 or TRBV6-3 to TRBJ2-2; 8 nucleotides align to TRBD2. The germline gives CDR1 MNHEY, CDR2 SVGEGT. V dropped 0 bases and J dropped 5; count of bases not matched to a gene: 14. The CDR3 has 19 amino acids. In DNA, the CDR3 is TGTGCCAGCAGTTACTCGAAATTACTGCGGGGGGATCTTACCGGGGAGCTGTTTTTT. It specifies CASSYSKLLRGDLTGELFF.

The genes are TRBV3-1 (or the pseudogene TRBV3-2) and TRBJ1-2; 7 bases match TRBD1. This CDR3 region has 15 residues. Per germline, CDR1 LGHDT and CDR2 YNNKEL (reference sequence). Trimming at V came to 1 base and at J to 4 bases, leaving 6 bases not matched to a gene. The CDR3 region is CASSQGVTGVYGYTF. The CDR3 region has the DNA TGTGCCAGCAGCCAAGGTGTCACAGGGGTCTATGGCTACACCTTC.

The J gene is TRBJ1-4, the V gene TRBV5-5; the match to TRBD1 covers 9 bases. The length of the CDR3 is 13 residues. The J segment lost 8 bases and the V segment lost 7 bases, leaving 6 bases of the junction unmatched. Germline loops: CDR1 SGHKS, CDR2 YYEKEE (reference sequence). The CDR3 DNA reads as TGTGCCAGCGAGACAGGGGGGGACGAAAAACTGTTTTTT. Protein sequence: CASETGGDEKLFF.

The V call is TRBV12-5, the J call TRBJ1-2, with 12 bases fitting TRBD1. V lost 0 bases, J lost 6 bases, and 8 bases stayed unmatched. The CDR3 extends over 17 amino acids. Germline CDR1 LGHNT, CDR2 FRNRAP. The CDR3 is CASGLVGGQGASHGYTF. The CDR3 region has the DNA TGTGCTAGTGGTTTGGTAGGGGGACAGGGGGCGTCACATGGCTACACCTTC.

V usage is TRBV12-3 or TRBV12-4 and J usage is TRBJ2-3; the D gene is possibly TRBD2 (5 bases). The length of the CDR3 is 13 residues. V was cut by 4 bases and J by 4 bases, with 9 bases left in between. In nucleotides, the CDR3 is TGTGCCAGCAGTTCTTGGCGGGCAGATACGCAGTATTTT. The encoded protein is CASSSWRADTQYF.

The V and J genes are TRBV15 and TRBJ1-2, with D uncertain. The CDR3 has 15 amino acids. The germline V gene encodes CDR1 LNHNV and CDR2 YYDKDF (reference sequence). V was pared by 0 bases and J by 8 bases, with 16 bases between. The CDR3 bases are TGTGCCACCAGCAGAGATCAAGGAGGGTTTGAAGGCTACACCTTC. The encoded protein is CATSRDQGGFEGYTF.

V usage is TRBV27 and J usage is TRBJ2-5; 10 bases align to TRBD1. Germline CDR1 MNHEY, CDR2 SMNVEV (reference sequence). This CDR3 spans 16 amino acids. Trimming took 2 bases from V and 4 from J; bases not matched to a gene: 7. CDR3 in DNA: TGTGCCAGCAGTTTACGGTATCGGGACAGGGGAGAGACCCAGTACTTC. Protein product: CASSLRYRDRGETQYF.

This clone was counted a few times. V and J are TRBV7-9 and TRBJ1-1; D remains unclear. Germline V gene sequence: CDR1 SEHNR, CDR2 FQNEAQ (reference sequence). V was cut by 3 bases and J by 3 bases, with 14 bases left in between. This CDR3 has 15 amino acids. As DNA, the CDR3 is TGTGCCAGCAGCTTCGGCGACCCGAGGGACACTGAAGCTTTCTTT. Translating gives CASSFGDPRDTEAFF. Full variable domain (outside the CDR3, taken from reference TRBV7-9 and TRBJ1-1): DTGVSQNPRHKITKRGQNVTFRCDPISEHNRLYWYRQTLGQGPEFLTYFQNEAQLEKSRLLSDRFSAERPKGSFSTLEIQRTEQGDSAMYLCASSFGDPRDTEAFFGQGTRLTVV.

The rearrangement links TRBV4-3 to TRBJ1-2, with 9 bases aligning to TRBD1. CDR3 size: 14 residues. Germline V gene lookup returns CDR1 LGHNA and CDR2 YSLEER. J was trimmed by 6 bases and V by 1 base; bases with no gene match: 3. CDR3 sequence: CASSQGTGGDGYTF. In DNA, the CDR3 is TGCGCCAGCAGCCAAGGTACAGGGGGCGATGGCTACACCTTC.

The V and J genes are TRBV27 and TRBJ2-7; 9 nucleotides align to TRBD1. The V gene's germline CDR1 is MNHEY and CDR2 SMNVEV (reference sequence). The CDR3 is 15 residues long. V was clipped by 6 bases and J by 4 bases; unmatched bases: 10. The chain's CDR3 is CASRRTGTGIYEQYF. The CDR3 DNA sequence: TGTGCCAGCAGACGGACCGGGACAGGGATATACGAGCAGTACTTC.

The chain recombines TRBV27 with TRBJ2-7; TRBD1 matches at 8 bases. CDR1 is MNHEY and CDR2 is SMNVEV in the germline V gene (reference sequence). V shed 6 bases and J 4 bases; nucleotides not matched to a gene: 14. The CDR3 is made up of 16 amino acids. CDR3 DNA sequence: TGTGCCAGCAGACCGAAGCCCAGGGGGCTCGGGTACGAGCAGTACTTC. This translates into CASRPKPRGLGYEQYF.

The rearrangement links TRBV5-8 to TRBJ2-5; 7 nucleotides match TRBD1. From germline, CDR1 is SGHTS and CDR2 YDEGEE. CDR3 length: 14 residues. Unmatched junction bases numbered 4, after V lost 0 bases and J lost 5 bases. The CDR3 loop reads CASSLEGAGETQYF. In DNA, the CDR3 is TGTGCCAGCAGCTTGGAGGGGGCCGGTGAGACCCAGTACTTC.

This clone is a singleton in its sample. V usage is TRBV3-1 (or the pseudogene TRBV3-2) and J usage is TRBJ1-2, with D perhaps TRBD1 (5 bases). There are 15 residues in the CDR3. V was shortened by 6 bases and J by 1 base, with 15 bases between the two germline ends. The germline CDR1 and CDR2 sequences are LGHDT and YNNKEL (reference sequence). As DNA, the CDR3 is TGTGCCAGCAGTCGGGACTTTGGGAATAACTATGGCTACACCTTC. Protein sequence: CASSRDFGNNYGYTF.

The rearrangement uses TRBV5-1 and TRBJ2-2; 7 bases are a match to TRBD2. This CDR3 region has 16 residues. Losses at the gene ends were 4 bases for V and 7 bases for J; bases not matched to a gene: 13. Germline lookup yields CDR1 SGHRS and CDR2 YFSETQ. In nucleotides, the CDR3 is TGCGCCAGCAGCCCCGGGACTACCAGTGTTGACGGGGAGCTGTTTTTT. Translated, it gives CASSPGTTSVDGELFF.

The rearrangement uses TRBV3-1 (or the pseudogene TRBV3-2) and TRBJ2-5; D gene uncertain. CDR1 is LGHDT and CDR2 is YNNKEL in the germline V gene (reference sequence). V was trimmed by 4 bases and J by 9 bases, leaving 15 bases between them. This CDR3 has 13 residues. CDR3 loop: CASSPMPSPSQYF. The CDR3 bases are TGTGCCAGCAGCCCCATGCCCTCCCCATCCCAGTACTTC.

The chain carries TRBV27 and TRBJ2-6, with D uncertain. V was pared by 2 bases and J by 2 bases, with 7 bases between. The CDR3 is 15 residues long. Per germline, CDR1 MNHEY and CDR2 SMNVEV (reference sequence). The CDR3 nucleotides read TGTGCCAGCAGTTTAATGGTAGCTGGGGCCAACGTCCTGACTTTC. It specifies CASSLMVAGANVLTF.

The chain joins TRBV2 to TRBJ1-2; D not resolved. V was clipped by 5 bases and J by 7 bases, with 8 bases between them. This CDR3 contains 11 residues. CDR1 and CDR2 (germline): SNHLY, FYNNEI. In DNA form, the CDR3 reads TGTGCCAGCAGTCGGGAGTTTGGCTACACCTTC. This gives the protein CASSREFGYTF.

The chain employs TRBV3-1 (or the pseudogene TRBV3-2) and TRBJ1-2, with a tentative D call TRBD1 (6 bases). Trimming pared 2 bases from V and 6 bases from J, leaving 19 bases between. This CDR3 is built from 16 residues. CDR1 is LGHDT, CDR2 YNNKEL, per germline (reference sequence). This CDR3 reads CASSQLGGALSNGYTF. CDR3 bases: TGTGCCAGCAGCCAATTAGGGGGGGCTTTATCTAATGGCTACACCTTC.

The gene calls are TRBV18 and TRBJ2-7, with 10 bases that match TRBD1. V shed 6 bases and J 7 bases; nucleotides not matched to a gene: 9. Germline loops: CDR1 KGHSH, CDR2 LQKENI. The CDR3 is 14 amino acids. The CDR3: CASSSRQGAGEQYF. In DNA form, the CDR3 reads TGTGCCAGCTCCTCTAGACAGGGGGCCGGGGAGCAGTACTTC.

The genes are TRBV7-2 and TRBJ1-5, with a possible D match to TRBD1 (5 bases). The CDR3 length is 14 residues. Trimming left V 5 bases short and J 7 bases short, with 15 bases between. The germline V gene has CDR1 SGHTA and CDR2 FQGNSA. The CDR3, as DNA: TGTGCCAGCAGCCAACGTCCAGGGACCCAGCCCCAGCATTTT. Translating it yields CASSQRPGTQPQHF.

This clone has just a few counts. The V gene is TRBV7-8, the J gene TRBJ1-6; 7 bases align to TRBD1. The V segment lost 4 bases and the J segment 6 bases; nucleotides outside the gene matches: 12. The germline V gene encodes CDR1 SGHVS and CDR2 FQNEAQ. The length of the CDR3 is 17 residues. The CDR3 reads CASSSPSTGTANSPLHF. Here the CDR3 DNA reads TGTGCCAGCAGCTCCCCATCCACCGGGACAGCTAATTCACCCCTCCACTTT.

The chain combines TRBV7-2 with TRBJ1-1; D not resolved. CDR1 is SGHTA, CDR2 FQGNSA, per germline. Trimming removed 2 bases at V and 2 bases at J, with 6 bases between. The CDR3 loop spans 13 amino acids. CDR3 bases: TGTGCCAGCAGCTTACAGCCAAACACTGAAGCTTTCTTT. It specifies CASSLQPNTEAFF.

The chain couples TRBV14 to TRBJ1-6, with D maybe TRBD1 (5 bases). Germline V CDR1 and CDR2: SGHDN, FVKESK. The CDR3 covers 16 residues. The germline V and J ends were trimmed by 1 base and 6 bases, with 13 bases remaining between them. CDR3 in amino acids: CASSQASGTLNSPLHF. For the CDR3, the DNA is TGTGCCAGCAGCCAAGCCTCCGGGACTCTTAATTCACCCCTCCACTTT. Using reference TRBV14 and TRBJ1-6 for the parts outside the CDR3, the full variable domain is EAGVTQFPSHSVIEKGQTVTLRCDPISGHDNLYWYRRVMGKEIKFLLHFVKESKQDESGMPNNRFLAERTGGTYSTLKVQPAELEDSGVYFCASSQASGTLNSPLHFGNGTRLTVT.

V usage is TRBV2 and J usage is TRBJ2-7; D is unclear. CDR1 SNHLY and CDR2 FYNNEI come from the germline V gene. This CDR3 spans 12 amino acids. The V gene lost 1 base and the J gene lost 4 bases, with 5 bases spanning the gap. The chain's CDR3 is CASSEGPYEQYF. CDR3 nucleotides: TGTGCCAGCAGTGAAGGGCCTTACGAGCAGTACTTC.

The CDR3 region is CASSLAPGAYNSPLHF. The DNA of the CDR3 is TGTGCCAGCAGCTTGGCGCCGGGGGCCTATAATTCACCCCTCCACTTT. The chain is built from TRBV5-6 and TRBJ1-6; D may be TRBD1 (5 bases). The CDR3 loop spans 16 amino acids. Germline lookup yields CDR1 SGHDT and CDR2 YYEEEE. Trimming left V 0 bases short and J 2 bases short, with 9 bases between.